The sequence of this TCR beta chain was determined in a study of CD8+CD57+ T cells in acquired aplastic anemia. Study details: Average DNA yield from sorted CD4+ and CD8+ cells was approximately 3 ug. Study outcomes and limitations: The study identified roughly 31 CD8+ CDR3 sequences shared by patients and controls. Patients did not significantly differ from controls in CD8+ Simpson's diversity.

CDR3 and TCR beta VDJ profiling relied on a genomic DNA template. TCRdb re-analysed the reads in MiXCR, keeping a single row per CDR3 protein. Among 300,000 or so distinct CDR3 sequences listed, 45% to 65% were seen once. As to this clonotype: Its antigen is undetermined.

V was shortened by 1 base and J by 4 bases, with 4 bases between the two germline ends. Germline lookup yields CDR1 KGHDR and CDR2 SFDVKD. The CDR3 is 13 residues long. The sequencing input was sorted CD4+, CD8+, or CD8+CD57+ T cells (not recorded which) from PBMCs. The V gene is TRBV24-1, the J gene TRBJ2-1; the D is unclear. The receptor was derived from a human donor with severe aplastic anemia or a healthy control (not recorded which). The CDR3 reads CATSDFGYNEQFF. The CDR3 DNA follows: TGTGCCACCAGTGATTTTGGGTACAATGAGCAGTTCTTC.